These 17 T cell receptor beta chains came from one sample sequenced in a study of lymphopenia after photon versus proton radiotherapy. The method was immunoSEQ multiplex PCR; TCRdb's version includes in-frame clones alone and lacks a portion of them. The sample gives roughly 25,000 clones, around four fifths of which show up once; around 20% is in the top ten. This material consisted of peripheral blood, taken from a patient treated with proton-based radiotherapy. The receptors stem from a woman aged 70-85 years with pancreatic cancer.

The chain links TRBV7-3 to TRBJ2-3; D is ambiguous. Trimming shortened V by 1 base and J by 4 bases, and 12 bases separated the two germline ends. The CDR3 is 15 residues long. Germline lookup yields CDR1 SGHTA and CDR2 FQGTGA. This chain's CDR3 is CASSLSPAVPDTQYF. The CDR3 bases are TGTGCCAGCAGCTTAAGCCCAGCAGTCCCAGATACGCAGTATTTT.

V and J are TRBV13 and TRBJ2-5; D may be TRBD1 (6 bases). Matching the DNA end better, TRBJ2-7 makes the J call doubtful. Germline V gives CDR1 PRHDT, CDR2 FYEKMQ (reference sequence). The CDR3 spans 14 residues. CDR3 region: CASSSTGFSYEQYF. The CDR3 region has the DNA TGTGCCAGCAGCTCCACAGGGTTCTCCTACGAGCAGTACTTC.

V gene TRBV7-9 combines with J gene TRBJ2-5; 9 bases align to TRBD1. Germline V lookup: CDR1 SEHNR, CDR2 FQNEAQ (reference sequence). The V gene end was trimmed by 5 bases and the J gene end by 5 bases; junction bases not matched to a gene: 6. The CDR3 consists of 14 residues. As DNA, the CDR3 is TGTGCCAGCAGCCAGGACAGGGGCCGGGAGACCCAGTACTTC. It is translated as CASSQDRGRETQYF.

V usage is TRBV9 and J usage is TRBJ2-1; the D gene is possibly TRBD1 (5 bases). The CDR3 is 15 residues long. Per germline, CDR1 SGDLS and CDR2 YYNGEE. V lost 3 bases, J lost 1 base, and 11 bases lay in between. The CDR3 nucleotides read TGTGCCAGCAGCGGAGAAACAGGTTCCTACAATGAGCAGTTCTTC. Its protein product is CASSGETGSYNEQFF.

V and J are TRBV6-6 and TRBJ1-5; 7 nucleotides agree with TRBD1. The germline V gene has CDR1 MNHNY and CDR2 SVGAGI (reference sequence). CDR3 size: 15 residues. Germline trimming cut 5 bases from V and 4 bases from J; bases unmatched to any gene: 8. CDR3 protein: CASSPGQRPNQPQHF. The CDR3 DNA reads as TGTGCCAGCAGTCCGGGACAGCGTCCGAATCAGCCCCAGCATTTT.

The chain's CDR3 is CASKFRQNTEAFF. The CDR3 DNA reads TGTGCCAGCAAGTTCCGGCAGAACACTGAAGCTTTCTTT. J is TRBJ1-1 and V is TRBV2; D remains unclear. Trimming cost V 7 bases and J 1 base, with 10 bases left between them. The CDR3 length is 13 residues. CDR1 and CDR2 (germline): SNHLY, FYNNEI.

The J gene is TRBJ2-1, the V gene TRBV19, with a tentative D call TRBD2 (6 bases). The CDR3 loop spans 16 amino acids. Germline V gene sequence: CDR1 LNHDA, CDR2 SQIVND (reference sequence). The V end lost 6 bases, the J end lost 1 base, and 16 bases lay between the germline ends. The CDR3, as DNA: TGTGCCAGTAGCCCTTGGGGGACTTATTCCTACAATGAGCAGTTCTTC. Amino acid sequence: CASSPWGTYSYNEQFF.

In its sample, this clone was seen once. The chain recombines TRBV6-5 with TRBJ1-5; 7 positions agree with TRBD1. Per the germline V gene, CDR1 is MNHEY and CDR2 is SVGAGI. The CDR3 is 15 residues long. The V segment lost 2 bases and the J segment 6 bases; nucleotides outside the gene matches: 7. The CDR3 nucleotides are TGTGCCAGCAGTTACCGACAGGGCACTGGTCAGCCCCAGCATTTT. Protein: CASSYRQGTGQPQHF.

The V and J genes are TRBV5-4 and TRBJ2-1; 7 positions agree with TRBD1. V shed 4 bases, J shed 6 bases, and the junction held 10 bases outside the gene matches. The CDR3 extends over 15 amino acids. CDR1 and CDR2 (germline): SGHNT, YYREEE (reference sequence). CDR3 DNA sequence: TGTGCCAGCAGCCTCACTCCACAGGGGTTCAATGAGCAGTTCTTC. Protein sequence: CASSLTPQGFNEQFF.

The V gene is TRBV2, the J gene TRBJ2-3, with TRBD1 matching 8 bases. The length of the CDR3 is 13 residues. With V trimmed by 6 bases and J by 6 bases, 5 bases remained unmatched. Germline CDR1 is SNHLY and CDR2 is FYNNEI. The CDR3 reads CASRPTGGDTQYF. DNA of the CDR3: TGTGCCAGCAGACCAACAGGGGGGGATACGCAGTATTTT.

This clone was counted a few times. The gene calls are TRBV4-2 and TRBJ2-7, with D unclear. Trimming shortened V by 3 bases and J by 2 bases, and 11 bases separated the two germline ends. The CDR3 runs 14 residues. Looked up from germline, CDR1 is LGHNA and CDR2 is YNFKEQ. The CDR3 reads CASSQSSITYEQYF. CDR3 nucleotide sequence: TGTGCCAGCAGCCAGTCCTCAATAACCTACGAGCAGTACTTC.

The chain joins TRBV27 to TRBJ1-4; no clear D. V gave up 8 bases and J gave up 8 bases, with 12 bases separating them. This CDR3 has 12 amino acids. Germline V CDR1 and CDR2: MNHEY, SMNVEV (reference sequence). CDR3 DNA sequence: TGTGCCAGCGGATTTCGGAGGGAAAAACTGTTTTTT. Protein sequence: CASGFRREKLFF. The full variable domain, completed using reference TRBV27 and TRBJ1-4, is EAQVTQNPRYLITVTGKKLTVTCSQNMNHEYMSWYRQDPGLGLRQIYYSMNVEVTDKGDVPEGYKVSRKEKRNFPLILESPSPNQTSLYFCASGFRREKLFFGSGTQLSVL.

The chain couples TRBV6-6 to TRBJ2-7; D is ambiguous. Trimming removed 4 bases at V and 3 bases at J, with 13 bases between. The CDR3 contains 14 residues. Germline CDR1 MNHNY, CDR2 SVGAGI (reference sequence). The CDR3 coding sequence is TGTGCCAGCAGTTCCCCCCTTTCCGACTACGAGCAGTACTTC. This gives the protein CASSSPLSDYEQYF.

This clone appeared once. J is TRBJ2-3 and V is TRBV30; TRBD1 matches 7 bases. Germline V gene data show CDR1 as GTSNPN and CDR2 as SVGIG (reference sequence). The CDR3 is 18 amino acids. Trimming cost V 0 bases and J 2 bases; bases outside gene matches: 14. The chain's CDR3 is CAWSVQVVRDSYTDTQYF. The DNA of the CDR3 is TGTGCCTGGAGTGTACAAGTAGTGAGGGACAGCTACACAGATACGCAGTATTTT.

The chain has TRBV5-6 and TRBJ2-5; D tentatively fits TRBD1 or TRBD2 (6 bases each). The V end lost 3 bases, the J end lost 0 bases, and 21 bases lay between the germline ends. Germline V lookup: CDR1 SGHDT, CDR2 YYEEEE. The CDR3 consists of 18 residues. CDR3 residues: CASSWEDGGTQYQETQYF. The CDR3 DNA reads TGTGCCAGCAGCTGGGAGGATGGGGGGACACAGTACCAAGAGACCCAGTACTTC. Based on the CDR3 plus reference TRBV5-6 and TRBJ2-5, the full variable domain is DAGVTQSPTHLIKTRGQQVTLRCSPKSGHDTVSWYQQALGQGPQFIFQYYEEEERQRGNFPDRFSGHQFPNYSSELNVNALLLGDSALYLCASSWEDGGTQYQETQYFGPGTRLLVL.

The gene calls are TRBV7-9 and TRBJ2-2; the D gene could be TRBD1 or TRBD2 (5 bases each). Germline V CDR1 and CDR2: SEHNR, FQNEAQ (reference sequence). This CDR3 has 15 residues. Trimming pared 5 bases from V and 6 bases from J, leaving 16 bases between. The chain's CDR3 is CASSPPEGSSGELFF. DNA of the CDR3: TGTGCCAGCAGCCCTCCCGAGGGGAGCTCCGGGGAGCTGTTTTTT.

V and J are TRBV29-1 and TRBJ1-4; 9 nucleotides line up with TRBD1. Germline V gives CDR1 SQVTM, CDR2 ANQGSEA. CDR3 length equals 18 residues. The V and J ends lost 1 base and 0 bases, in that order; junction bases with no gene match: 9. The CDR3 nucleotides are TGCAGCGTTGAAGGGGGGGGACAGGGCGGTGCAACTAATGAAAAACTGTTTTTT. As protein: CSVEGGGQGGATNEKLFF.